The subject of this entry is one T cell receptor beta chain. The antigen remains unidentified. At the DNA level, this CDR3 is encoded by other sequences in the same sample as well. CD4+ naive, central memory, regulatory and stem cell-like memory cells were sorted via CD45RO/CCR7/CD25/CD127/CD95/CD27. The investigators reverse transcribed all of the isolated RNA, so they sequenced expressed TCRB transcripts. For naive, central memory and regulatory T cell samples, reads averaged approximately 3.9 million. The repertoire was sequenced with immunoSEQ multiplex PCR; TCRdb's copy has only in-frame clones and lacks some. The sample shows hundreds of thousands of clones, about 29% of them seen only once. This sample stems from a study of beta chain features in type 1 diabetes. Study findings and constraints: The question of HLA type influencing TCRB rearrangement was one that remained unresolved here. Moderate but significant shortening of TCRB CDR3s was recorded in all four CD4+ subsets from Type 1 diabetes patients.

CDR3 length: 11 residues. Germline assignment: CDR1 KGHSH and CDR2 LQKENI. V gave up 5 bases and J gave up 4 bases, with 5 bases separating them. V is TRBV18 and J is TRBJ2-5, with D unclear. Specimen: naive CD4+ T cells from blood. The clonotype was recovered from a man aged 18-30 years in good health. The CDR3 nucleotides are TGTGCCAGCTCAAACAGAGAGACCCAGTACTTC. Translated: CASSNRETQYF.